The T cell receptor beta chain described here comes from a study of radiation and T cells in renal cell carcinoma. Study-level results: In blood, top tumor clones expanded by 2 weeks, shrinking by 4.

On this clone: Its antigen is not known.

Here immunoSEQ multiplex PCR was the method, and the copy in TCRdb shows in-frame clones only, minus some. The data hold some 100,000 clones, with approximately 80% observed a single time. Time point noted: baseline pretreatment blood. Treatment denoted: 15 Gy SBRT to primary tumor, nephrectomy 4 weeks later. The tumor was a clear cell renal cell carcinoma. J gave up 7 bases and V 4 bases, and 7 bases lay outside the gene matches. The CDR3 covers 15 residues. Per the germline V gene, CDR1 is MDHEN and CDR2 is SYDVKM. The rearrangement links TRBV28 to TRBJ1-6, with 7 bases fitting TRBD1. The sample was blood, taken from a patient whose treatment included radiotherapy and nephrectomy. This TCR derives from a man aged 55 to 70 with renal cell carcinoma. The CDR3 bases are TGTGCCAGCAGTTCACAGGGGAAGAACAATTCACCCCTCCACTTT. Translated, it gives CASSSQGKNNSPLHF.